These 20 T cell receptor beta chains were sequenced from one sample in a study of blood T cell repertoires in COVID-19. The repertoire was sequenced with immunoSEQ multiplex PCR; TCRdb's copy has only in-frame clones and lacks some. The sample has approximately 170,000 clones; over 75% are singletons. The sequencing sample was made of peripheral blood. Receptors were obtained from a man older than 75 with COVID-19, enrolled during active disease.

The chain employs TRBV7-2 and TRBJ2-2, with 9 bases fitting TRBD1. After removal of 5 bases from V and 5 bases from J, the junction contained 6 bases not matched to a gene. The CDR3 is 15 residues long. Germline loops: CDR1 SGHTA, CDR2 FQGNSA. The CDR3: CASSPGTGRTGELFF. The CDR3 DNA reads as TGTGCCAGCAGCCCCGGGACAGGGAGGACCGGGGAGCTGTTTTTT.

The chain recombines TRBV18 with TRBJ2-1; no firm D call. This CDR3 contains 12 residues. V gave up 3 bases and J gave up 8 bases, with 8 bases separating them. Germline loops: CDR1 KGHSH, CDR2 LQKENI. This CDR3 reads CASSPSRDEQFF. In DNA, the CDR3 is TGTGCCAGCTCACCCAGTCGGGATGAGCAGTTCTTC.

The chain combines TRBV10-3 with TRBJ1-5; 10 bases fit TRBD1. The CDR3 loop spans 14 amino acids. Trimming at V came to 9 bases and at J to 7 bases, leaving 9 bases not matched to a gene. The germline CDR1 and CDR2 sequences are ENHRY and SYGVKD. Here the CDR3 DNA reads TGTGCCATTGGAACCCGGGACAGGGGACAGCCCCAGCATTTT. Translated: CAIGTRDRGQPQHF.

This chain links TRBV11-2 with TRBJ2-2; D might be TRBD1 (6 bases). Trimming left V 4 bases short and J 1 base short, with 10 bases between. CDR3 length: 15 amino acids. Germline CDR1 SGHAT, CDR2 FQNNGV. The CDR3 DNA is TGTGCCAGCAGCTCCCGGACAGTGAACACCGGGGAGCTGTTTTTT. Encoded protein: CASSSRTVNTGELFF.

The rearrangement links TRBV10-3 to TRBJ1-2, with D tentatively TRBD1 (5 bases). Between the trimmed V and J ends, which lost 3 bases and 5 bases, there was a span of 16 bases. CDR3 length equals 15 residues. Germline V lookup: CDR1 ENHRY, CDR2 SYGVKD. The CDR3 loop reads CAISEGVGLGYGYTF. The CDR3 DNA reads TGTGCCATCAGTGAAGGGGTAGGGCTTGGGTATGGCTACACCTTC.

The chain uses TRBV3-1 (or the pseudogene TRBV3-2) and TRBJ2-7, with TRBD2 matching over 10 bases. Per germline, CDR1 LGHDT and CDR2 YNNKEL (reference sequence). The V gene end was trimmed by 6 bases and the J gene end by 2 bases; junction bases not matched to a gene: 7. This CDR3 spans 15 amino acids. The CDR3 sequence: CASSWGLALTYEQYF. CDR3 DNA sequence: TGTGCCAGCAGTTGGGGACTAGCGCTAACCTACGAGCAGTACTTC.

This sequence joins TRBV29-1 and TRBJ1-1; TRBD1 might be the D (6 bases). The germline CDR1 and CDR2 sequences are SQVTM and ANQGSEA. This CDR3 has 13 residues. Trimming removed 7 bases from V and 7 bases from J, with 19 bases in between. CDR3 amino acids: CSAGAGAVGEAFF. In DNA, the CDR3 is TGCAGCGCCGGGGCAGGGGCCGTCGGTGAAGCTTTCTTT.

The chain links TRBV5-1 to TRBJ2-1; D might be TRBD1 (7 bases). Trimming removed 4 bases from V and 5 bases from J, with 16 bases in between. CDR3 length equals 15 residues. In germline, CDR1 is SGHRS, CDR2 YFSETQ. CDR3 protein: CASSQEGAGNNEQFF. CDR3 DNA: TGCGCCAGCAGCCAGGAGGGGGCAGGAAACAATGAGCAGTTCTTC.

As to this clone: This sample includes further DNA sequences coding for the same CDR3. This chain connects TRBV18 to TRBJ2-7; 9 bases align to TRBD1. J lost 5 bases, V lost 3 bases, and 2 bases had no gene match. CDR1 and CDR2 from the germline V gene are KGHSH and LQKENI. This CDR3 contains 13 residues. The CDR3 nucleotides read TGTGCCAGCTCACCGGGACAGGGTGACGAGCAGTACTTC. Protein sequence: CASSPGQGDEQYF.

The chain carries TRBV18 and TRBJ2-2; the match to TRBD1 covers 7 bases. Trimming removed 2 bases from V and 3 bases from J; junction bases left unmatched: 6. CDR1 is KGHSH and CDR2 is LQKENI in the germline V gene. CDR3 length: 16 residues. The CDR3 region has the DNA TGTGCCAGCTCACCAAGAGGCAGGGGGTACACCGGGGAGCTGTTTTTT. Protein sequence: CASSPRGRGYTGELFF.

The V gene is TRBV4-3, the J gene TRBJ2-1, with 8 bases lining up with TRBD2. The CDR3 covers 17 residues. V was clipped by 4 bases and J by 5 bases; unmatched bases: 13. Germline V CDR1 and CDR2: LGHNA, YSLEER. The DNA for the CDR3 is TGCGCCAGCAGCCCCTCAGCGGGGGCCCCCCGAAACAATGAGCAGTTCTTC. This codes for CASSPSAGAPRNNEQFF.

The chain recombines TRBV10-3 with TRBJ1-1; possibly TRBD1 for D (5 bases). CDR3 length equals 11 residues. The germline gives CDR1 ENHRY, CDR2 SYGVKD. V lost 2 bases, J lost 10 bases, and 8 bases lay in between. CDR3 DNA sequence: TGTGCCATCAGTGAGGGGGGAGGAGCTTTCTTT. Protein: CAISEGGGAFF.

This sequence joins TRBV5-4 and TRBJ2-1, with 14 bases identical to TRBD2. Germline loops: CDR1 SGHNT, CDR2 YYREEE (reference sequence). The CDR3 length is 16 residues. V shed 3 bases and J 8 bases; nucleotides not matched to a gene: 7. This CDR3 reads CASSSTSGGAGDEQFF. For the CDR3, the DNA is TGTGCCAGCAGCTCGACTAGCGGGGGGGCCGGGGATGAGCAGTTCTTC.

This chain connects TRBV3-1 (or the pseudogene TRBV3-2) to TRBJ2-3; 7 bases line up with TRBD2. V lost 3 bases to trimming and J lost 9 bases; unmatched junction nucleotides: 9. Germline V gene lookup returns CDR1 LGHDT and CDR2 YNNKEL (reference sequence). This CDR3 has 14 amino acids. The DNA of the CDR3 is TGTGCCAGCAGCCATAGCGGGTGGGGAAGAACGCAGTATTTT. Its translation: CASSHSGWGRTQYF.

The V and J genes are TRBV6-1 and TRBJ1-1, with 7 bases lining up with TRBD1. The CDR3 runs 14 residues. Germline V gene sequence: CDR1 MNHNS, CDR2 SASEGT. Trimming removed 6 bases from V and 2 bases from J; junction bases left unmatched: 6. CDR3 amino acids: CASRYGQVNTEAFF. The CDR3 DNA reads as TGTGCCAGCAGGTATGGACAGGTAAACACTGAAGCTTTCTTT.

The V call is TRBV27, the J call TRBJ1-1; 8 bases match TRBD1. The CDR3 is 16 amino acids. Per the germline V gene, CDR1 is MNHEY and CDR2 is SMNVEV (reference sequence). J gave up 2 bases and V 5 bases, and 10 bases lay outside the gene matches. CDR3 protein: CASSAGTGRGNTEAFF. The CDR3 region has the DNA TGTGCCAGCAGTGCCGGGACAGGCAGAGGAAACACTGAAGCTTTCTTT.

This clone turned up a few times. The chain employs TRBV6-5 and TRBJ1-5; D is perhaps TRBD1 (5 bases). The CDR3 extends over 14 amino acids. From germline, CDR1 is MNHEY and CDR2 SVGAGI. V was pared by 8 bases and J by 0 bases, with 11 bases between. Here the CDR3 DNA reads TGTGCCAGCCGACAGACGAGTAGCAATCAGCCCCAGCATTTT. It is translated as CASRQTSSNQPQHF.

The chain has TRBV27 and TRBJ1-4; 7 positions match TRBD1. With V trimmed by 4 bases and J by 8 bases, 7 bases remained unmatched. CDR1 and CDR2 (germline): MNHEY, SMNVEV (reference sequence). The length of the CDR3 is 14 residues. CDR3 DNA sequence: TGTGCCAGCAGTTCGACAGGGAAAGGGGAAAAACTGTTTTTT. Its translation is CASSSTGKGEKLFF.

The V and J genes are TRBV19 and TRBJ2-1, with 9 positions matching TRBD1. V was clipped by 5 bases and J by 10 bases; unmatched bases: 9. There are 14 residues in the CDR3. From germline, CDR1 is LNHDA and CDR2 SQIVND (reference sequence). CDR3 residues: CASSLWTGEGEQFF. The CDR3 DNA follows: TGTGCCAGTAGTTTATGGACAGGGGAAGGCGAGCAGTTCTTC.

The rearrangement uses TRBV7-9 and TRBJ2-7; TRBD1 matches at 7 bases. CDR1 and CDR2 (germline): SEHNR, FQNEAQ (reference sequence). The CDR3 extends over 16 amino acids. V lost 3 bases to trimming and J lost 0 bases; unmatched junction nucleotides: 8. The CDR3 DNA follows: TGTGCCAGCAGCTTCTCCCGGACAGGTCTCTCCTACGAGCAGTACTTC. Translated: CASSFSRTGLSYEQYF. Full variable domain (remainder filled in from reference TRBV7-9 and TRBJ2-7): DTGVSQNPRHKITKRGQNVTFRCDPISEHNRLYWYRQTLGQGPEFLTYFQNEAQLEKSRLLSDRFSAERPKGSFSTLEIQRTEQGDSAMYLCASSFSRTGLSYEQYFGPGTRLTVT.